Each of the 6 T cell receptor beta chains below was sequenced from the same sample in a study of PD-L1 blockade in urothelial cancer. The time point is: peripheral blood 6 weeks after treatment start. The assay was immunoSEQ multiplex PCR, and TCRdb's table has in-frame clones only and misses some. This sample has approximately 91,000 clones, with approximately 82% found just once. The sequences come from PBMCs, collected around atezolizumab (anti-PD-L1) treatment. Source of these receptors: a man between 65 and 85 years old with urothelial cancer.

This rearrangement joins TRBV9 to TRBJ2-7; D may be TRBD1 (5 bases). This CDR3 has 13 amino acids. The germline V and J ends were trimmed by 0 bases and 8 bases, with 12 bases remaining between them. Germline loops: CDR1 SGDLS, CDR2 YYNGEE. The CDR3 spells CASSVEPGYQQYF. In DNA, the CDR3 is TGTGCCAGCAGCGTAGAACCAGGGTATCAGCAGTACTTC. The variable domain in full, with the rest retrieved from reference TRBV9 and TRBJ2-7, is DSGVTQTPKHLITATGQRVTLRCSPRSGDLSVYWYQQSLDQGLQFLIQYYNGEERAKGNILERFSAQQFPDLHSELNLSSLELGDSALYFCASSVEPGYQQYFGPGTRLTVT.

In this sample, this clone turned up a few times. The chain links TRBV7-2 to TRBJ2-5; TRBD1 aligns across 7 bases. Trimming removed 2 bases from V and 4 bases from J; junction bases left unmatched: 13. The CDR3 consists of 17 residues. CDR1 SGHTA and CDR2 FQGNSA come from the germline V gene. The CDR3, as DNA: TGTGCCAGCAGCTTAACAGGGGTACAGTTATCGGGAGAGACCCAGTACTTC. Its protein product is CASSLTGVQLSGETQYF. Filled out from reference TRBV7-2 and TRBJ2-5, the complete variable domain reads GAGVSQSPSNKVTEKGKDVELRCDPISGHTALYWYRQSLGQGLEFLIYFQGNSAPDKSGLPSDRFSAERTGGSVSTLTIQRTQQEDSAVYLCASSLTGVQLSGETQYFGPGTRLLVL.

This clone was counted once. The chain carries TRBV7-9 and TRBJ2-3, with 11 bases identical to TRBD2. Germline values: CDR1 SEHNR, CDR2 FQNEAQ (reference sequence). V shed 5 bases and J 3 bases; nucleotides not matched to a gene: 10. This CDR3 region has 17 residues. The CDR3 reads CASSVSTSGSITDTQYF. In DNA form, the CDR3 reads TGTGCCAGCAGCGTATCAACTAGCGGGAGTATAACAGATACGCAGTATTTT.

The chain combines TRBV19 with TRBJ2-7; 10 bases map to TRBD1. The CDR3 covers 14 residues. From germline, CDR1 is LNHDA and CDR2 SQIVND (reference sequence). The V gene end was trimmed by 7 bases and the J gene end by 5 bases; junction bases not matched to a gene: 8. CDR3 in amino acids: CASTPGQGIHEQYF. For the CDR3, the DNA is TGTGCCAGTACCCCGGGACAGGGGATCCACGAGCAGTACTTC. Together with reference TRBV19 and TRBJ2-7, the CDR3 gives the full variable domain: DGGITQSPKYLFRKEGQNVTLSCEQNLNHDAMYWYRQDPGQGLRLIYYSQIVNDFQKGDIAEGYSVSREKKESFPLTVTSAQKNPTAFYLCASTPGQGIHEQYFGPGTRLTVT.

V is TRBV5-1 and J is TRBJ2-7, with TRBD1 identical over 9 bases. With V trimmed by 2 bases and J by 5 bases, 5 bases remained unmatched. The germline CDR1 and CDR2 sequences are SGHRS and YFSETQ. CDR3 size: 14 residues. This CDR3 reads CASSFRDRDHEQYF. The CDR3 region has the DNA TGCGCCAGCAGCTTCCGGGACAGGGACCACGAGCAGTACTTC.

The CDR3 is CASSLVGGTVNTEAFF. Written as DNA, the CDR3 is TGTGCCAGCAGCTTAGTGGGGGGGACGGTGAACACTGAAGCTTTCTTT. The chain joins TRBV11-2 to TRBJ1-1, with D perhaps matching TRBD1 (5 bases). The CDR3 extends over 16 amino acids. V was trimmed by 1 base and J by 0 bases, leaving 12 bases between them. The V gene's germline CDR1 is SGHAT and CDR2 FQNNGV.